This T cell receptor (beta chain) stems from a study of cytomegalovirus exposure and HLA in healthy donors. CDR1 is SGHRS, CDR2 YFSETQ, per germline. V lost 4 bases to trimming and J lost 9 bases; unmatched junction nucleotides: 6. CDR3 size: 14 residues. The primer mix had 60 Vbeta and 13 Jbeta primers. TCRdb's copy holds only in-frame clones and misses some; the assay was immunoSEQ multiplex PCR. Found here are 90,000 to 130,000 clones, around 85% of them singletons; the top ten hold about 1.7%. Sequenced input: PBMCs. This rearrangement joins TRBV5-1 to TRBJ1-6, with 8 positions matching TRBD1. This sequence was found in a man aged 40-55 years in good health and CMV-seronegative. The chain's CDR3 is CASSTGQGGSPLHF. The CDR3 DNA reads TGCGCCAGCAGCACCGGACAGGGCGGTTCACCCCTCCACTTT.